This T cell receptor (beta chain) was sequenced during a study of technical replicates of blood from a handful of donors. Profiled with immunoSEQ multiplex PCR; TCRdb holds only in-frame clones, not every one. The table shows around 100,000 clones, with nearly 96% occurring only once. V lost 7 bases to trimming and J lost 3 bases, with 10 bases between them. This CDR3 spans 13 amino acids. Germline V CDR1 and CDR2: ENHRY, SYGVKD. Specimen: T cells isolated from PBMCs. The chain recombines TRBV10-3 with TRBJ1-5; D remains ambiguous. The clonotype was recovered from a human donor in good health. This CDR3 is CAITGGLNQPQHF. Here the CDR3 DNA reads TGTGCCATCACAGGAGGACTCAATCAGCCCCAGCATTTT.